The clone carrying this T cell receptor beta chain is deemed medium-sized. Deletions cut 2 bases from V and 1 base from J, with 17 bases between. Germline CDR1 KGHSH, CDR2 LQKENI. This CDR3 region has 17 residues. Rearranged V-D-J TRB sequences were amplified with a mixed TRB-A/B primer pool. TCRdb processed the multiplex PCR reads anew with MiXCR; each CDR3 protein has one entry. The repertoire consists of about 3,300 distinct CDR3 sequences, with approximately 20% occurring once and the leading ten covering roughly 19%. This record belongs to a study of T cell repertoires in aging, cancer and after chemotherapy. TCR beta rearrangements were amplified from peripheral blood genomic DNA.

This TCR was recovered from a human donor with a blood cancer. The chain employs TRBV18 and TRBJ1-1; D not certain. Sequenced sample: blood. The CDR3 nucleotides read TGTGCCAGCTCACCAACCCTCAACCGGGCAGGGAACACTGAAGCTTTCTTT. Its protein product is CASSPTLNRAGNTEAFF.